This TCR beta chain was found in a study of CD8 T cells in ankylosing spondylitis. Notes on the study in general: A motif in TCR beta, a set of roughly eight highly homologous variants, appeared characteristic of ankylosing spondylitis blood. Clones linked with disease were CD8+ and fairly uncommon in the peripheral blood.

CDR3 length: 14 amino acids. From germline, CDR1 is MGHRA and CDR2 YSYEKL. In TCRdb, the 5' RACE reads were re-called with MiXCR into one record per CDR3 protein. The table has 350,000 to 450,000 distinct CDR3 sequences, roughly 20% seen once. Note on this clonotype: The antigen remains undetermined. The germline gene is not matched at one end of the junction; a read error may be the cause.

The sequenced material came from blood, either unsorted or a sorted T cell fraction (not recorded which). This clonotype was obtained from a male donor with ankylosing spondylitis or in good health (not recorded which). The chain links TRBV4-1 to TRBJ1-2; unclear D gene. CDR3 protein: CASSQAGGSYGHTF. The DNA for the CDR3 is TGCGCCAGCAGCCAGGCCGGAGGAAGCTATGGCCACACCTTC.